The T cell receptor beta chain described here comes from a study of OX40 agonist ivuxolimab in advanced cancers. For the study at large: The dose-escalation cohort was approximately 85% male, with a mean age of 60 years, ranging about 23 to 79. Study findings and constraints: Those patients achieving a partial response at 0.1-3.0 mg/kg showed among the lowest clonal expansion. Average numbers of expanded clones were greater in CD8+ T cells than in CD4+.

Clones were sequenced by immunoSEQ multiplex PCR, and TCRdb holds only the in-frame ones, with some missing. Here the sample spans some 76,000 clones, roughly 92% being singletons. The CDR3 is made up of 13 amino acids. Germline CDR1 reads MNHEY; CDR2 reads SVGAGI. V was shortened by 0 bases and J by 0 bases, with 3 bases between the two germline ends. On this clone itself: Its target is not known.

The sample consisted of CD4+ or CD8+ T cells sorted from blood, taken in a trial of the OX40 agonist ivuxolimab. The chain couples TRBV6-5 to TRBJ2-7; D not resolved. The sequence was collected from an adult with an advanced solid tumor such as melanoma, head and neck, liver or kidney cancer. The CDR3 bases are TGTGCCAGCAGTTACTCAGACTCCTACGAGCAGTACTTC. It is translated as CASSYSDSYEQYF.